The TCR beta chain described here comes from a study of blood T cells in healthy people across ages. Broader study findings: Because sorting was not performed, PBMCs prevented conclusive naive versus antigen-experienced comparison.

A second PCR, run for roughly 7 to 12 cycles, used a sample-barcoded 5' primer plus a J-beta primer mix. TCRdb analysed the 5' RACE reads with MiXCR anew, one entry per CDR3 protein. The data show fewer than 700,000 distinct CDR3 sequences, 47% seen once. The CDR3 has 14 residues. Looked up from germline, CDR1 is SGHAT and CDR2 is FQNNGV. About this clonotype: What it binds is not known. A read error may account for a junction end that differs from germline.

The chain carries TRBV11-2 and TRBJ2-5, with D unresolved. The sample taken for sequencing was blood. This clonotype originated in a man of 80 years or more in good health. The CDR3 here is CASSLLGRKETQYF. The CDR3 DNA is TGTGCCAGTAGCTTATTGGGTAGGAAAGAGACCCAGTACTTC.